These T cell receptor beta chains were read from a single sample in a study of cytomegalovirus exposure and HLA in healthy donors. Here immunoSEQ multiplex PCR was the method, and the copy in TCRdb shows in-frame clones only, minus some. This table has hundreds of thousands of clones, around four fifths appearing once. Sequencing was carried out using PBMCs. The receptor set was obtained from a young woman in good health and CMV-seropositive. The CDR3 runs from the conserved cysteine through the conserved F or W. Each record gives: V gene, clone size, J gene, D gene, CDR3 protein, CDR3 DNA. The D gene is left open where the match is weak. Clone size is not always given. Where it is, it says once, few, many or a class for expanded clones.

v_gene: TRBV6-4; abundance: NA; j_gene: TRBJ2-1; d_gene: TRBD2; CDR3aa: CASSDVAGEGFNEQFF; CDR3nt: TGTGCCAGCAGTGACGTAGCGGGAGAGGGGTTCAATGAGCAGTTCTTC
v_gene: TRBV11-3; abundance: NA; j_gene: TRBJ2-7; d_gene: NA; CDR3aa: CASSLRQTYEQYF; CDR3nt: TGTGCCAGCAGCTTAAGGCAGACCTACGAGCAGTACTTC
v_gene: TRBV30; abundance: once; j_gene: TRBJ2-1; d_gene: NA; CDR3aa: CAWKGTYNEQFF; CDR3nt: TGTGCCTGGAAAGGGACTTACAATGAGCAGTTCTTC
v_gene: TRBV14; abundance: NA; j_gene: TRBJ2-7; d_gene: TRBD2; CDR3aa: CASSRTSGSEYEQYF; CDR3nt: TGTGCCAGCAGCCGGACTAGCGGGAGTGAATACGAGCAGTACTTC
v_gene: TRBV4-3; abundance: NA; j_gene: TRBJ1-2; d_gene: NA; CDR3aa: CASSPEVGFYGYTF; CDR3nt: TGCGCCAGCAGCCCAGAGGTCGGGTTCTATGGCTACACCTTC
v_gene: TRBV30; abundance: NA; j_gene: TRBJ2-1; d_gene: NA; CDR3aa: CAWARVGEQFF; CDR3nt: TGTGCCTGGGCCCGCGTGGGTGAGCAGTTCTTC
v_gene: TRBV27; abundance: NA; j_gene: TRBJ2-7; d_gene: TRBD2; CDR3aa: CASSRRGVRYEQYF; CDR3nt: TGTGCCAGCAGTCGCCGGGGGGTACGCTACGAGCAGTACTTC
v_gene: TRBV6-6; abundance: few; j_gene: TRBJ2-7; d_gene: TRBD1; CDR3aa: CASNDRGSQYF; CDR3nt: TGTGCCAGCAATGACAGGGGTTCCCAGTACTTC
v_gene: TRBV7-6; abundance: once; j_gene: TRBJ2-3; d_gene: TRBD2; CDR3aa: CASSSGQGGSSSDTQYF; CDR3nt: TGTGCCAGCAGCTCCGGTCAGGGCGGGAGTAGTTCAGATACGCAGTATTTT
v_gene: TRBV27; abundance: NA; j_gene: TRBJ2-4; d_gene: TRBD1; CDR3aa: CASSLRQGSKNIQYF; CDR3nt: TGTGCCAGCAGTTTAAGACAGGGTTCCAAAAACATTCAGTACTTC
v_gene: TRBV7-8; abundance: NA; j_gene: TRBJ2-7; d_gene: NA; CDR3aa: CASSLEGAYNYEQYF; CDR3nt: TGTGCCAGCAGCCTGGAGGGGGCGTATAACTACGAGCAGTACTTC
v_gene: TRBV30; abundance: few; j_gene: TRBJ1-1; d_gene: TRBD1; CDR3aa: CAWLRGQWDTEAFF; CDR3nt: TGTGCCTGGTTAAGGGGGCAGTGGGACACTGAAGCTTTCTTT
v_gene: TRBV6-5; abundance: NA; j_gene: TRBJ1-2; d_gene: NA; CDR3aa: CASSYTGRLYGYTF; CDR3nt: TGTGCCAGCAGTTACACAGGGAGATTATATGGCTACACCTTC
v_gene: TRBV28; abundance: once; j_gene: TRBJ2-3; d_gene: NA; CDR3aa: CASSRGLHLSTDTQYF; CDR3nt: TGTGCCAGCAGCAGGGGACTCCATCTTAGCACAGATACGCAGTATTTT
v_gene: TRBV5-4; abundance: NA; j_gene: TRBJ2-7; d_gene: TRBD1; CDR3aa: CASSLGGQTYEQYF; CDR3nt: TGTGCCAGCAGCTTGGGGGGACAGACCTACGAGCAGTACTTC
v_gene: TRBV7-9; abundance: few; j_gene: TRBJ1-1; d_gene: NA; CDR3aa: CASSPDRLNTEAFF; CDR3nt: TGTGCCAGCAGCCCGGACAGATTGAACACTGAAGCTTTCTTT
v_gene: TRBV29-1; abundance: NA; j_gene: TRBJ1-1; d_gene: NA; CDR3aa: CSVVTGGTEAFF; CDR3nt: TGCAGCGTTGTGACCGGGGGCACTGAAGCTTTCTTT
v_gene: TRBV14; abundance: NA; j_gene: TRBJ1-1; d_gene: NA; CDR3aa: CASSQLAGRAAFF; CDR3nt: TGTGCCAGCAGCCAACTGGCGGGTCGGGCAGCTTTCTTT
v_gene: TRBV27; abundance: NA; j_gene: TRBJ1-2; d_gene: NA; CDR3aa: CASSFKKNMGHGYTF; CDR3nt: TGTGCCAGCAGTTTTAAAAAGAACATGGGCCATGGCTACACCTTC
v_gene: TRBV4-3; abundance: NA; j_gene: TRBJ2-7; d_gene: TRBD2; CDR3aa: CASSQDGSGSTYEQYF; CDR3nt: TGCGCCAGCAGCCAAGACGGAAGCGGGAGTACGTACGAGCAGTACTTC
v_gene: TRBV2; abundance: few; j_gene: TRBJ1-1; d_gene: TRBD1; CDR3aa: CASSGQGSEAFF; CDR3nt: TGTGCCAGCAGTGGACAGGGGTCGGAAGCTTTCTTT
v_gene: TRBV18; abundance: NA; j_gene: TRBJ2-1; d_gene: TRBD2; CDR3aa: CASSPPAGRGNEQFF; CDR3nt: TGTGCCAGCTCACCACCGGCCGGGAGGGGGAATGAGCAGTTCTTC
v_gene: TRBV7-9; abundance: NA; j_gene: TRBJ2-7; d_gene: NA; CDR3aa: CASSSPRSSYEQYF; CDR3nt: TGTGCCAGCAGCTCCCCCAGGAGCTCCTACGAGCAGTACTTC
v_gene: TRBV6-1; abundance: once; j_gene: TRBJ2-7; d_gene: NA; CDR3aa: CASSEDYKYEQYF; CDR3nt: TGTGCCAGCAGTGAAGATTACAAGTACGAGCAGTACTTC
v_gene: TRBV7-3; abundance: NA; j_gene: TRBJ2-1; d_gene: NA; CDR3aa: CASSLVRGDEQFF; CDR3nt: TGTGCCAGCAGCTTAGTCAGGGGGGATGAGCAGTTCTTC
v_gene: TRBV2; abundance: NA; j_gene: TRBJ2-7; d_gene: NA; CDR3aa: CARSGSRGYEQYF; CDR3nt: TGTGCCAGATCCGGGAGCCGAGGGTACGAGCAGTACTTC
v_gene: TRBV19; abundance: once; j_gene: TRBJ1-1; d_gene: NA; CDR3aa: CASSLSGTTTEAFF; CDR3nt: TGTGCCAGTAGCCTCTCAGGGACAACCACTGAAGCTTTCTTT
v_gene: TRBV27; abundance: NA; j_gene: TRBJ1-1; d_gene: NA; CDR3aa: CASRSKGGGTEAFF; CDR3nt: TGTGCCAGCAGGTCGAAGGGAGGCGGCACTGAAGCTTTCTTT
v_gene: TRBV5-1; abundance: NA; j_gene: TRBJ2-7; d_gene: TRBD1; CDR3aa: CASSLDDRVDEQYF; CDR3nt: TGCGCCAGCAGCCTAGACGACAGGGTCGACGAGCAGTACTTC
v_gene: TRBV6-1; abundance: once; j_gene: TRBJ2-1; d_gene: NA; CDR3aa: CASSRTEVNEQFF; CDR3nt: TGTGCCAGCAGCCGGACCGAAGTGAATGAGCAGTTCTTC
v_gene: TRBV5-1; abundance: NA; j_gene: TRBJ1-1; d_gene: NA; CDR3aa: CASSPGYTEAFF; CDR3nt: TGCGCCAGCAGCCCAGGGTACACTGAAGCTTTCTTT
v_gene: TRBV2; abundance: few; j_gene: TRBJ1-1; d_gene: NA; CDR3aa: CASSLTGAEAFF; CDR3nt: TGTGCCAGCAGCCTAACGGGCGCTGAAGCTTTCTTT
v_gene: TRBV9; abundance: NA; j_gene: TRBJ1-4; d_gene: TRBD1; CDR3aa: CASSLQGATNEKLFF; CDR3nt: TGTGCCAGCAGCCTACAGGGGGCTACTAATGAAAAACTGTTTTTT
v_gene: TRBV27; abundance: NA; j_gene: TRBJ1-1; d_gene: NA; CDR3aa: CASSRQSLNTEAFF; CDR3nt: TGTGCCAGCAGTCGACAGTCCCTGAACACTGAAGCTTTCTTT
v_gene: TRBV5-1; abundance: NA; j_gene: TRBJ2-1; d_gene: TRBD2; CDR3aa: CASSLAGASYNEQFF; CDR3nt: TGCGCCAGCAGCTTAGCGGGAGCCTCCTACAATGAGCAGTTCTTC
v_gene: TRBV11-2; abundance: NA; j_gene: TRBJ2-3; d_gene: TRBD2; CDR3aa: CASSELATNTDTQYF; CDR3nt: TGTGCCAGCAGCGAACTAGCGACTAACACAGATACGCAGTATTTT
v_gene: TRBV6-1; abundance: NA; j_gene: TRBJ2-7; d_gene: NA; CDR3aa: CASSERVGTYYEQYF; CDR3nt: TGTGCCAGCAGTGAAAGGGTCGGGACTTACTACGAGCAGTACTTC
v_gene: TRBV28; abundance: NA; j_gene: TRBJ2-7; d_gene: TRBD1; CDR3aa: CASSTGTGDYEQYF; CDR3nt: TGTGCCAGCAGTACCGGGACAGGGGACTACGAGCAGTACTTC
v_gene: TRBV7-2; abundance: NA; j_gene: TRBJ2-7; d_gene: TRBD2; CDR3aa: CASSLASGSYEQYF; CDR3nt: TGTGCCAGCAGCCTAGCTAGCGGGAGTTACGAGCAGTACTTC
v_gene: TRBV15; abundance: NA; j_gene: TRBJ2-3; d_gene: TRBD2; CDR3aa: CATSRPPGLAGVHTQYF; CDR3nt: TGTGCCACCAGCAGACCCCCGGGACTAGCGGGAGTGCATACGCAGTATTTT
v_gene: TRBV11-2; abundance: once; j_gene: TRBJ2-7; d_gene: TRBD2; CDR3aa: CASSARLAGVGEQYF; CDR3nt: TGTGCCAGCAGCGCCAGACTAGCGGGAGTGGGCGAGCAGTACTTC
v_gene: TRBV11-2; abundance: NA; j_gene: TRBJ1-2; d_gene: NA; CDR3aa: CASSFGGDYGYTF; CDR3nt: TGTGCCAGCAGCTTCGGGGGAGACTATGGCTACACCTTC
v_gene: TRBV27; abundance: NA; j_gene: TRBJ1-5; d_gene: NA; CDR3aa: CASSWVGVNQPQHF; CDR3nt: TGTGCCAGCAGTTGGGTAGGGGTCAATCAGCCCCAGCATTTT
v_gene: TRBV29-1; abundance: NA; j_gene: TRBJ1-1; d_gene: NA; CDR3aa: CSVSGGGTEAFF; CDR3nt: TGCAGCGTTTCAGGAGGAGGCACTGAAGCTTTCTTT
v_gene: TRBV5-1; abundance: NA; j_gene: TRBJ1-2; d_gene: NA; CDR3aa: CASSLAKLGVPYGYTF; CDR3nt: TGCGCCAGCAGCTTGGCCAAGTTGGGAGTTCCTTATGGCTACACCTTC
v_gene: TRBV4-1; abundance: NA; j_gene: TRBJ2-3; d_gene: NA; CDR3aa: CASRQLYDPTDTQYF; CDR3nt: TGCGCCAGCAGACAGCTATATGATCCCACAGATACGCAGTATTTT
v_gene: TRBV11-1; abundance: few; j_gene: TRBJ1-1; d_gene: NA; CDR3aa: CASSLALGAGTEAFF; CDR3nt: TGTGCCAGCAGCTTAGCGCTTGGGGCTGGCACTGAAGCTTTCTTT
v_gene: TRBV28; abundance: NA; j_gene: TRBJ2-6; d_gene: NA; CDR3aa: CASNPLSRSYFNSGANVLTF; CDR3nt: TGTGCCAGCAACCCCCTCAGCCGGAGTTACTTTAACTCTGGGGCCAACGTCCTGACTTTC
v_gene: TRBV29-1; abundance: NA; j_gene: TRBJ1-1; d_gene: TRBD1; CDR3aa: CSVADRATEAFF; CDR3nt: TGCAGCGTTGCCGACAGGGCCACTGAAGCTTTCTTT
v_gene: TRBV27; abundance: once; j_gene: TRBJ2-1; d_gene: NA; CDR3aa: CASSSSTWNEQFF; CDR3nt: TGTGCCAGCAGTTCGTCGACTTGGAATGAGCAGTTCTTC
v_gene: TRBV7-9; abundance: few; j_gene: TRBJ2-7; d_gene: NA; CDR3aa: CASGAPGLSYEQYF; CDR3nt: TGTGCCAGCGGAGCCCCGGGACTTTCCTACGAGCAGTACTTC
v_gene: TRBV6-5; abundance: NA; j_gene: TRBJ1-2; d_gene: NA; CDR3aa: CASRLGLSYGYTF; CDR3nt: TGTGCCAGCAGACTGGGACTTTCCTATGGCTACACCTTC
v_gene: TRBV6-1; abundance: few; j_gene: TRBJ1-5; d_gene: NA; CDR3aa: CASSSGHSNQPQHF; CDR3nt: TGTGCCAGCAGTAGCGGACATAGCAATCAGCCCCAGCATTTT
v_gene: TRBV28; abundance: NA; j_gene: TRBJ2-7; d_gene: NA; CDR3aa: CASSRGTYEQYF; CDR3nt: TGTGCCAGCAGCCGCGGAACCTACGAGCAGTACTTC
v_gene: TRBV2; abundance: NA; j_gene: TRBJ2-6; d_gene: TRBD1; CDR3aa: CASSLGTGRSGANVLTF; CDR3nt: TGTGCCAGCAGTCTAGGGACAGGGCGCTCTGGGGCCAACGTCCTGACTTTC
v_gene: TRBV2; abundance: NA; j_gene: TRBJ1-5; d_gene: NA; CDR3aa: CASKAGVVYQPQHF; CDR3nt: TGTGCCAGCAAAGCGGGGGTTGTCTATCAGCCCCAGCATTTT
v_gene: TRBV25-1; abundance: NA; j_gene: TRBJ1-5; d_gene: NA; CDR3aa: CASSPSGPPQHF; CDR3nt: TGTGCCAGCAGCCCTAGTGGACCGCCCCAGCATTTT
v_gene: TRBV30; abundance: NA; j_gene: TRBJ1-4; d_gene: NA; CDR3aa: CAGGGPTPEKLFF; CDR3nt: TGTGCCGGAGGGGGGCCCACACCTGAAAAACTGTTTTTT
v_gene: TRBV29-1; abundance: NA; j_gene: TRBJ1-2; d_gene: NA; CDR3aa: CSVVRGDYTF; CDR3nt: TGCAGCGTTGTTAGGGGCGACTACACCTTC
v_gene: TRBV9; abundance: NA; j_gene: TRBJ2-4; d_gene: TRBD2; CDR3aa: CASSSRLAEKNIQYF; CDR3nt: TGTGCCAGCAGCTCTCGACTAGCGGAAAAAAACATTCAGTACTTC